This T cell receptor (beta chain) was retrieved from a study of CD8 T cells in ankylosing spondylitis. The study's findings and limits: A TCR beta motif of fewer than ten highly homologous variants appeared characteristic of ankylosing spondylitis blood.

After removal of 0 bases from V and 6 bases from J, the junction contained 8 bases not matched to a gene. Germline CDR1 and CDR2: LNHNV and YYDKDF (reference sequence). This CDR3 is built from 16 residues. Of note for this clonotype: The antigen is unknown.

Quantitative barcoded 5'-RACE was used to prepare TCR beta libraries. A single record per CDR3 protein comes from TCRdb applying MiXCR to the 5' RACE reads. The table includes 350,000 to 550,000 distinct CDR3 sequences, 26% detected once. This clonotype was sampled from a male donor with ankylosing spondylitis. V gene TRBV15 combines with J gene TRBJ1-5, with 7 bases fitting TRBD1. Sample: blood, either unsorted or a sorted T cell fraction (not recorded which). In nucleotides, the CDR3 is TGTGCCACCAGCAGAGATGGGCAGGGGGAAGGTCAGCCCCAGCATTTT. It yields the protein CATSRDGQGEGQPQHF.